The rows below give T cell receptor beta chains drawn from one sample of a study of blood T cell repertoires in COVID-19. Produced via immunoSEQ multiplex PCR; TCRdb's table is partial and in-frame only. The sample has around 200,000 clones, more than 70% seen once; the top ten hold 7% to 10%. What was sequenced was peripheral blood. The receptors were sampled from a woman in her fifties or sixties with acute or convalescent COVID-19. CDR3s include the opening cysteine and the closing phenylalanine or tryptophan. D genes are given only for firm matches. The size entry is marked missing in some rows and otherwise reads once, few, many or a size class.

TRBD1	NA	TRBV5-1	TRBJ2-2	TGCGCCAGCAGCCCCCGACAGGGGGCAGGCGGGGAGCTGTTTTTT	CASSPRQGAGGELFF
NA	NA	TRBV29-1	TRBJ1-1	TGCAGCGCCCATCAGTTAGAAGCTTTCTTT	CSAHQLEAFF
TRBD2	NA	TRBV5-1	TRBJ2-7	TGCGCCAGCAGCTCGGCGCCTGTTGGGAGCGGGAAAACCTACGAGCAGTACTTC	CASSSAPVGSGKTYEQYF
TRBD2	NA	TRBV3-1/TRBV3-2	TRBJ2-2	TGTGCCAGCAGCCGCCGGACTAGCGGGAATGCCGGGGAGCTGTTTTTT	CASSRRTSGNAGELFF
NA	NA	TRBV19	TRBJ2-2	TGTGCCAGTAGGTGGCGGCAGAACACCGGGGAGCTGTTTTTT	CASRWRQNTGELFF
TRBD2	NA	TRBV10-1	TRBJ2-1	TGCGCCAGCAGTGGACTAGCGGGAGTCGGTGAGCAGTTCTTC	CASSGLAGVGEQFF
TRBD1	few	TRBV28	TRBJ2-4	TGTGCCAGCAGTTTCCGACAGGGAACCCTCGAAGTAACCAAAAACATTCAGTACTTC	CASSFRQGTLEVTKNIQYF
NA	NA	TRBV6-1	TRBJ2-5	TGTGCCAGCAGTGAATTGGGCGAGACCCAGTACTTC	CASSELGETQYF
NA	NA	TRBV6-1	TRBJ2-3	TGTGCCAGCAGTGTACAGGGCGACCCCCCCCGGAGTACAGATACGCAGTATTTT	CASSVQGDPPRSTDTQYF
TRBD2	NA	TRBV5-1	TRBJ2-6	TGCGCCAGCAGCTCCTTTGGCCGGGAGGGCCATTCTGGGGCCAACGTCCTGACTTTC	CASSSFGREGHSGANVLTF
TRBD1	NA	TRBV19	TRBJ1-2	TGTGCCAGTAGTCAGGGGGAGTATGGCTACACCTTC	CASSQGEYGYTF
TRBD1	NA	TRBV9	TRBJ1-2	TGTGCCAGCAGCGTAGTCGCAGGGGGCGACTATGGCTACACCTTC	CASSVVAGGDYGYTF
NA	NA	TRBV10-2	TRBJ2-3	TGCGCCAGCAGTGATTCGACAGACCACACAGATACGCAGTATTTT	CASSDSTDHTDTQYF
TRBD2	NA	TRBV11-3	TRBJ2-2	TGTGCCAGCAGCGACGGACTAGCGGGAGGAACCGGGGAGCTGTTTTTT	CASSDGLAGGTGELFF
TRBD1	few	TRBV10-1	TRBJ2-7	TGCGCCAGCAGGGATGACAGGGCCCCCTACGAGCAGTACTTC	CASRDDRAPYEQYF
TRBD1	once	TRBV19	TRBJ1-5	TGTGCCAGTACCTCAGGGGGCGGGAGCAATCAGCCCCAGCATTTT	CASTSGGGSNQPQHF
TRBD2	NA	TRBV5-6	TRBJ2-4	TGTGCCAGCAGCCCGCTACGGACTAGCGGGAACTTAGCCAAAAACATTCAGTACTTC	CASSPLRTSGNLAKNIQYF
TRBD2	NA	TRBV28	TRBJ2-1	TGTGCCAGCAGTTCGGGACTAGCGGGAGACGTGGCCTACAATGAGCAGTTCTTC	CASSSGLAGDVAYNEQFF
NA	NA	TRBV11-2	TRBJ1-2	TGTGCCAGCAGCTTCATGGGAGTAGCTAACTATGGCTACACCTTC	CASSFMGVANYGYTF
TRBD2	NA	TRBV15	TRBJ2-1	TGTGCCACCAGCACTGCCGGGACTAGCGGGTACAATGAGCAGTTCTTC	CATSTAGTSGYNEQFF
NA	NA	TRBV5-1	TRBJ2-7	TGCGCCAGCAGTCCCGGGGTCTCCTACGAGCAGTACTTC	CASSPGVSYEQYF
NA	NA	TRBV19	TRBJ2-7	TGTGCCAGTAGTATAGGAAGCGGAGGTACGTACGAGCAGTACTTC	CASSIGSGGTYEQYF
NA	NA	TRBV3-1/TRBV3-2	TRBJ1-5	TGTGCCAGCAGCCAAGGGGAGGTTGGCCAGCCCCAGCATTTT	CASSQGEVGQPQHF
NA	once	TRBV7-7	TRBJ2-1	TGTGCCAGCAGCTTAGGAGAGGGTAATGAGCAGTTCTTC	CASSLGEGNEQFF
NA	NA	TRBV7-2	TRBJ2-5	TGTGCCAGCAGCTTACGGCAGGCTGGGGAGACCCAGTACTTC	CASSLRQAGETQYF
NA	NA	TRBV9	TRBJ2-2	TGTGCCAGCAGCGTAGTATTCCCCGGGGAGCTGTTTTTT	CASSVVFPGELFF
NA	NA	TRBV5-6	TRBJ2-5	TGTGCCAGCAGCGTCACAGGGTGGGGGCCCCAGTACTTC	CASSVTGWGPQYF
TRBD1	NA	TRBV5-1	TRBJ2-1	TGCGCCAGCAAAGGGAGGACAGGGGACAATGAGCAGTTCTTC	CASKGRTGDNEQFF
NA	NA	TRBV11-2	TRBJ2-7	TGTGCCAGCAGCCCCGACCTGGCCAATCGGGGTTACGAGCAGTACTTC	CASSPDLANRGYEQYF
TRBD1	NA	TRBV9	TRBJ1-3	TGTGCCAGCAGCGCCACAGGGGGCGCGGGTGGAAACACCATATATTTT	CASSATGGAGGNTIYF
NA	NA	TRBV20-1	TRBJ2-7	TGCAGTGCTAGAGATGCGGGGGAGCAGTACTTC	CSARDAGEQYF
TRBD1	NA	TRBV10-3	TRBJ1-4	TGTGCCATCAGATCCGGGACAGGTATTGAAAAACTGTTTTTT	CAIRSGTGIEKLFF
NA	NA	TRBV29-1	TRBJ2-7	TGCAGCGTTGCTGGGACTGGCTACGAGCAGTACTTC	CSVAGTGYEQYF
TRBD2	NA	TRBV14	TRBJ2-3	TGTGCCAGCAGCCAAGATATGAAGACTAGCTACACAGATACGCAGTATTTT	CASSQDMKTSYTDTQYF
TRBD1	NA	TRBV19	TRBJ1-1	TGTGCCAGTAGTTCCGGGACAGGGGAGTACGCTTTCTTT	CASSSGTGEYAFF
TRBD2	NA	TRBV6-1	TRBJ2-3	TGTGCCAGCAGTGGGGCCCTGACTAGCGGGAGAAGCACAGATACGCAGTATTTT	CASSGALTSGRSTDTQYF
TRBD2	NA	TRBV10-3	TRBJ2-6	TGTGCCATCAGTGAGTCGGGACTAGCGGGAGTTGGGGCCAACGTCCTGACTTTC	CAISESGLAGVGANVLTF
NA	once	TRBV5-6	TRBJ2-6	TGTGCCAGCAGCTTATCAGACAACGTCCTGACTTTC	CASSLSDNVLTF
TRBD1	NA	TRBV5-4	TRBJ2-7	TGTGCCAGCAGCTTCTCCGGGACAGGGGTCGAGCAGTACTTC	CASSFSGTGVEQYF
TRBD2	few	TRBV27	TRBJ2-1	TGTGCCAGCAGTATGGTGTCTCCTGGACTAGCGACCTACAATGAGCAGTTCTTC	CASSMVSPGLATYNEQFF
NA	once	TRBV3-1/TRBV3-2	TRBJ1-1	TGTGCCAGCAGCCAAGGGGGGGGGATGGTAACTGAAGCTTTCTTT	CASSQGGGMVTEAFF
NA	once	TRBV30	TRBJ1-5	TGTGCCTGGAGTGGGGTTAGGGGCCCCTGTTCGGAACCCCAGCATTTT	CAWSGVRGPCSEPQHF
NA	NA	TRBV14	TRBJ2-1	TGTGCCAGCAGCCAAGATGCCCCTAGAATGTTCTTC	CASSQDAPRMFF
TRBD1	once	TRBV9	TRBJ2-5	TGTGCCAGCAGCGCCCCGGGACAGGGGATCTGGGAGACCCAGTACTTC	CASSAPGQGIWETQYF
TRBD2	NA	TRBV14	TRBJ2-4	TGTGCCAGCAGCCAAGATTTAGCGGGAGGGATTAGCTTC	CASSQDLAGGISF
TRBD2	once	TRBV7-3	TRBJ2-1	TGTGCCAGCAGCTTAATTCCCGCTGCGGGAGGGTACAATGAGCAGTTCTTC	CASSLIPAAGGYNEQFF
TRBD2	NA	TRBV27	TRBJ2-1	TGTGCCAGCACCCTCACTAGCGGGAGCTCCTACAATGAGCAGTTCTTC	CASTLTSGSSYNEQFF
NA	NA	TRBV5-6	TRBJ1-4	TGTGCCAGCAGCTTGGGAGGGAGGTTGAATGAAAAACTGTTTTTT	CASSLGGRLNEKLFF